These 32 T cell receptor beta chains share one sample of origin, sequenced in a study of response to subunit inactivated influenza vaccine. TCRdb re-called the RT-PCR reads with MiXCR, one entry per CDR3 protein. Of approximately 730,000 distinct CDR3 sequences in the sample, approximately 15% were seen once. The sample in question was PBMCs from blood, obtained roughly 15 days before vaccination. The source of these receptors is a man in his fifties who received an inactivated influenza vaccine.

This clonotype was recorded a few times. The chain combines TRBV20-1 with TRBJ2-1; 9 bases are a match to TRBD2. The CDR3 runs 18 residues. V shed 5 bases, J shed 0 bases, and the junction held 14 bases outside the gene matches. Germline V CDR1 and CDR2: DFQATT, SNEGSKA (reference sequence). CDR3 residues: CSAGGGLAGLISYNEQFF. The CDR3, as DNA: TGCAGTGCTGGGGGGGGTCTAGCGGGACTCATCTCCTACAATGAGCAGTTCTTC.

This clonotype was seen more than once but under ten times. V is TRBV25-1 and J is TRBJ1-1; D ambiguous. The CDR3 extends over 15 amino acids. V was clipped by 1 base and J by 5 bases, with 14 bases between them. Germline assignment: CDR1 MGHDK and CDR2 SYGVNS. CDR3 sequence: CASSEWEDRGTEAFF. The CDR3 DNA reads TGTGCCAGCAGTGAATGGGAGGATCGCGGAACTGAAGCTTTCTTT.

This chain links TRBV5-6 with TRBJ1-4, with a weak D call TRBD1 (5 bases). The V end was cut by 4 bases, the J end by 7 bases, with 17 bases between. This CDR3 is built from 15 residues. Germline V gene data show CDR1 as SGHDT and CDR2 as YYEEEE. DNA for the CDR3: TGTGCCAGCAGCCTCTATCAGGGATTCGGTGAAAAACTGTTTTTT. Translating gives CASSLYQGFGEKLFF.

This sequence joins TRBV5-4 and TRBJ1-2; the match to TRBD1 covers 8 bases. This CDR3 has 15 residues. Germline V gene sequence: CDR1 SGHNT, CDR2 YYREEE (reference sequence). V was pared by 4 bases and J by 4 bases, with 9 bases of the junction left unmatched. The DNA for the CDR3 is TGTGCCAGCAGCCCACAGGGGGTGGGTCTCTATGGCTACACCTTC. This sequence encodes CASSPQGVGLYGYTF.

V and J are TRBV20-1 and TRBJ2-1; tentative D call: TRBD2 (5 bases). Germline assignment: CDR1 DFQATT and CDR2 SNEGSKA (reference sequence). This CDR3 comprises 15 residues. Trimming removed 2 bases from V and 0 bases from J, with 11 bases in between. In nucleotides, the CDR3 is TGCAGTGCTAGACGCGGGCCAAGCTCCTACAATGAGCAGTTCTTC. As protein: CSARRGPSSYNEQFF.

This clonotype was detected only a few times. The chain has TRBV6-1 and TRBJ2-2; D could derive from TRBD1 or TRBD2 (6 bases each). This CDR3 has 17 amino acids. Trimming took off 6 bases at V and 8 bases at J, with 25 bases between the two ends. Germline V CDR1 and CDR2: MNHNS, SASEGT. The CDR3 DNA sequence: TGTGCCAGCAGAATCCGGGGGCCCCGACGAAATATGGGGGAGCTGTTTTTT. As protein: CASRIRGPRRNMGELFF.

The genes are TRBV28 and TRBJ2-7; a possible D gene is TRBD2 (5 bases). CDR3 length: 13 residues. CDR1 is MDHEN and CDR2 is SYDVKM in the germline V gene. V lost 5 bases and J lost 2, with 10 bases in between. This CDR3 reads CASSVERAYEQYF. CDR3 DNA sequence: TGTGCCAGCAGTGTGGAGAGGGCCTACGAGCAGTACTTC.

This clonotype was detected a few times. The chain combines TRBV29-1 with TRBJ2-7; 9 bases line up with TRBD1. CDR1 is SQVTM, CDR2 ANQGSEA, per germline. Trimming took 1 base from V and 6 from J; bases not matched to a gene: 13. The CDR3 contains 16 residues. The CDR3 DNA sequence: TGCAGCGTTGAAGCTCCCCCCGGGACAGGGAGCCTCGAGCAGTACTTC. Translation: CSVEAPPGTGSLEQYF.

This clonotype was counted a few times. V and J are TRBV20-1 and TRBJ1-1; the D is unclear. CDR1 and CDR2 from the germline V gene are DFQATT and SNEGSKA (reference sequence). This CDR3 comprises 13 residues. Trimming left V 3 bases short and J 5 bases short, with 13 bases between. The chain's CDR3 is CSASVGGNTEAFF. DNA for the CDR3: TGCAGTGCTAGTGTTGGAGGGAATACTGAAGCTTTCTTT.

This clonotype has more than one count but fewer than ten. The chain employs TRBV20-1 and TRBJ2-2; 10 bases fit TRBD2. Germline lookup yields CDR1 DFQATT and CDR2 SNEGSKA (reference sequence). This CDR3 has 16 amino acids. The J segment lost 2 bases and the V segment lost 0 bases, leaving 3 bases of the junction unmatched. The DNA for the CDR3 is TGCAGTGCTAGAGAATGGACTAGCGGAAACACCGGGGAGCTGTTTTTT. Its translation is CSAREWTSGNTGELFF.

This clonotype was counted a few times. The gene calls are TRBV7-8 and TRBJ2-2; 13 bases map to TRBD2. The V gene's germline CDR1 is SGHVS and CDR2 FQNEAQ. The CDR3 totals 19 residues. Trimming at V came to 3 bases and at J to 6 bases, leaving 13 bases not matched to a gene. The CDR3 here is CASSFSTSGRARSSGELFF. The CDR3 bases are TGTGCCAGCAGCTTTAGTACTAGCGGGAGGGCCAGGTCCTCCGGGGAGCTGTTTTTT.

This clonotype was observed a few times. The chain carries TRBV10-3 and TRBJ2-1; 9 bases agree with TRBD1. Trimming at V came to 8 bases and at J to 3 bases, leaving 8 bases not matched to a gene. The CDR3 is 15 amino acids. The germline gives CDR1 ENHRY, CDR2 SYGVKD. CDR3 in DNA: TGTGCCATCCAACCGGGACAGGGAGGCTACAATGAGCAGTTCTTC. Protein: CAIQPGQGGYNEQFF.

The chain has TRBV4-3 and TRBJ1-6; D is perhaps TRBD1 (5 bases). CDR1 and CDR2 from the germline V gene are LGHNA and YSLEER. CDR3 length: 15 residues. V lost 4 bases and J lost 9, with 16 bases in between. CDR3 protein: CASSLESGGGSPLHF. The DNA of the CDR3 is TGCGCCAGCAGCCTAGAGTCCGGTGGGGGTTCACCCCTCCACTTT.

In this sample, this clonotype turned up a few times. At one end, the junction sequence differs from germline, possibly due to a read error. V is TRBV28 and J is TRBJ2-7; the D is unclear. The CDR3 runs 12 residues. CDR1 MDHEN and CDR2 SYDVKM come from the germline V gene. Written as DNA, the CDR3 is TGTGCCAGCCGACGACCGACCTACGGGCAGTACTTC. Its translation: CASRRPTYGQYF.

The chain joins TRBV4-2 to TRBJ2-1, with D possibly being TRBD1 or TRBD2 (6 bases each). Trimming removed 6 bases from V and 5 bases from J, with 23 bases in between. CDR1 is LGHNA, CDR2 YNFKEQ, per germline. The CDR3 runs 17 residues. CDR3 bases: TGTGCCAGCAGAGGGGGGCTTGGGTCCCCGGGTAACAATGAGCAGTTCTTC. Encoded protein: CASRGGLGSPGNNEQFF.

This clonotype was detected only a few times. The V and J genes are TRBV20-1 and TRBJ2-3, with 15 nucleotides matching TRBD2. From germline, CDR1 is DFQATT and CDR2 SNEGSKA (reference sequence). This CDR3 contains 16 residues. The trim removed 2 bases at V and 7 bases at J, leaving 7 bases unmatched. CDR3 in DNA: TGCAGTGCTAGACCTCCGGGACTAGCGGGAGGAAATACGCAGTATTTT. Translating it yields CSARPPGLAGGNTQYF.

The count of this clonotype is one. A much larger clone differs by one base, so this may be a read error. The chain carries TRBV20-1 and TRBJ2-1, with 15 bases that match TRBD2. V gave up 1 base and J gave up 1 base; unmatched junction bases: 5. Germline values: CDR1 DFQATT, CDR2 SNEGSKA (reference sequence). CDR3 size: 18 residues. The DNA for the CDR3 is TGCAGTGCTAGAGGTGGGGGACTAGCGGGGGGTTCCTACAATGAGCAGTTCTTC. This codes for CSARGGGLAGGSYNEQFF.

The V gene is TRBV15, the J gene TRBJ2-7; either TRBD1 or TRBD2 may fit D (6 bases each). V lost 3 bases and J lost 5, with 8 bases in between. CDR1 and CDR2 (germline): LNHNV, YYDKDF (reference sequence). The CDR3 is 12 residues long. This CDR3 reads CATSRGGNEQYF. The CDR3, as DNA: TGTGCCACCAGCAGGGGGGGCAACGAGCAGTACTTC.

The V gene is TRBV28, the J gene TRBJ1-1; the D is unclear. Germline assignment: CDR1 MDHEN and CDR2 SYDVKM. V gave up 5 bases and J gave up 7 bases, with 14 bases separating them. The CDR3 totals 13 residues. In nucleotides, the CDR3 is TGTGCCAGCAGTCCCCAATTATTTGATGAAGCTTTCTTT. Protein: CASSPQLFDEAFF.

The chain carries TRBV6-2 or TRBV6-3 and TRBJ2-7, with 9 bases aligning to TRBD2. Looked up from germline, CDR1 is MNHEY and CDR2 is SVGEGT. This CDR3 has 16 residues. V dropped 4 bases and J dropped 0; count of bases not matched to a gene: 7. The CDR3 spells CASSFGLARFSYEQYF. The CDR3 bases are TGTGCCAGCAGTTTCGGACTAGCGAGATTCTCCTACGAGCAGTACTTC.

This clonotype was seen only a few times. V gene TRBV18 combines with J gene TRBJ2-2; TRBD1 matches 9 bases. In germline, CDR1 is KGHSH, CDR2 LQKENI. V was pared by 3 bases and J by 2 bases, with 4 bases of the junction left unmatched. The CDR3 is 16 amino acids. CDR3 region: CASSPKGQGNTGELFF. The CDR3 DNA reads as TGTGCCAGCTCACCCAAGGGACAGGGAAACACCGGGGAGCTGTTTTTT.

This clonotype was seen a few times. The chain employs TRBV11-2 and TRBJ1-4; D is ambiguous. The CDR3 consists of 16 residues. CDR1 and CDR2 (germline): SGHAT, FQNNGV. V was trimmed by 1 base and J by 6 bases, leaving 15 bases between them. CDR3 region: CASSLGLEVRDEKLFF. DNA of the CDR3: TGTGCCAGCAGCTTAGGTTTGGAAGTACGTGATGAAAAACTGTTTTTT.

The V gene is TRBV20-1, the J gene TRBJ2-7; TRBD2 matches 13 bases. There are 15 residues in the CDR3. The junction had 5 bases not matched to a gene; V was cut back by 5 bases and J by 1 base. The V gene's germline CDR1 is DFQATT and CDR2 SNEGSKA (reference sequence). CDR3 in amino acids: CSAPRTSGRSYEQYF. The CDR3 DNA sequence: TGCAGTGCTCCTCGGACTAGCGGGAGATCCTACGAGCAGTACTTC.

This chain joins TRBV20-1 and TRBJ2-3; 13 positions agree with TRBD2. CDR1 and CDR2 (germline): DFQATT, SNEGSKA (reference sequence). With V trimmed by 0 bases and J by 4 bases, 7 bases remained unmatched. This CDR3 is 17 amino acids long. This chain's CDR3 is CSARDGGTSGDPDTQYF. The CDR3 nucleotides are TGCAGTGCTAGAGATGGTGGGACTAGCGGGGATCCAGATACGCAGTATTTT.

The chain is built from TRBV12-5 and TRBJ1-5, with D possibly being TRBD1 (5 bases). This CDR3 has 14 amino acids. V was trimmed by 5 bases and J by 3 bases, leaving 11 bases between them. CDR1 and CDR2 from the germline V gene are LGHNT and FRNRAP. The CDR3 DNA follows: TGTGCTAGTGGTAACCGACAGCACAATCAGCCCCAGCATTTT. This gives the protein CASGNRQHNQPQHF.

This clonotype was counted between two and nine times. CDR3 protein: CASRKTGGWPQHF. CDR3 DNA: TGTGCCAGCAGAAAGACAGGGGGGTGGCCCCAGCATTTT. The chain uses TRBV6-1 and TRBJ1-5; 9 bases are shared with TRBD1. Germline-derived CDR1 and CDR2 are MNHNS and SASEGT. The ends lost 6 bases at V and 9 bases at J; junction bases unmatched: 6. This CDR3 region has 13 residues.

This clonotype appeared a few times. The V gene is TRBV24-1, the J gene TRBJ1-5; D is uncertain. CDR3 size: 14 residues. The V end was cut by 5 bases, the J end by 2 bases, with 9 bases between. CDR1 KGHDR and CDR2 SFDVKD come from the germline V gene. CDR3 DNA: TGTGCCACCAGTGTAGGTTGGGGCAATCAGCCCCAGCATTTT. It codes for CATSVGWGNQPQHF.

This clonotype was seen repeatedly, ten times or more. The chain joins TRBV7-2 to TRBJ2-7; no clear D. Trimming removed 4 bases at V and 1 base at J, with 11 bases between. Per the germline V gene, CDR1 is SGHTA and CDR2 is FQGNSA. This CDR3 has 14 residues. The CDR3: CASSSTFGSYEQYF. CDR3 bases: TGTGCCAGCAGCTCTACATTTGGTTCCTACGAGCAGTACTTC.

Concerning this clonotype itself: A much larger clone lies one base from this, so it may be a read error. The rearrangement joins TRBV27 to TRBJ2-3; D unresolved. This CDR3 is 18 amino acids long. V dropped 0 bases and J dropped 0 bases, with 16 bases sitting between them. Germline CDR1 and CDR2: MNHEY and SMNVEV (reference sequence). CDR3 DNA: TGTGCCAGCAGTTTATCGGTCCGGAAATTGCGGAGCACAGATACGCAGTATTTT. It encodes CASSLSVRKLRSTDTQYF.

The V gene is TRBV10-3, the J gene TRBJ2-3; TRBD2 matches at 7 bases. Germline lookup yields CDR1 ENHRY and CDR2 SYGVKD. This CDR3 contains 15 residues. Trimming cost V 5 bases and J 1 base; bases outside gene matches: 6. CDR3 DNA sequence: TGTGCCATCAGTTCCCGGGGGGTAGGCACAGATACGCAGTATTTT. This sequence encodes CAISSRGVGTDTQYF.

The chain employs TRBV2 and TRBJ1-3, with D possibly TRBD1 on 6 matching bases. V was trimmed by 5 bases and J by 7 bases, leaving 18 bases between them. Germline V CDR1 and CDR2: SNHLY, FYNNEI. There are 15 residues in the CDR3. CDR3 bases: TGTGCCAGCAGTCCAGACCAGGCAGGGGTGAACACCATATATTTT. Translated: CASSPDQAGVNTIYF. Full variable domain (rest looked up from reference TRBV2 and TRBJ1-3): EPEVTQTPSHQVTQMGQEVILRCVPISNHLYFYWYRQILGQKVEFLVSFYNNEISEKSEIFDDQFSVERPDGSNFTLKIRSTKLEDSAMYFCASSPDQAGVNTIYFGEGSWLTVV.

This rearrangement joins TRBV12-3 or TRBV12-4 to TRBJ2-2; TRBD2 might be the D (5 bases). The CDR3 sequence is 15 residues long. V lost 1 base to trimming and J lost 4 bases, with 10 bases between them. CDR3 sequence: CASSLGEGTTGELFF. The DNA for the CDR3 is TGTGCCAGCAGTTTAGGAGAGGGCACCACCGGGGAGCTGTTTTTT.